There are many counts of the clone carrying this T cell receptor (beta chain). The data are from a study of blood T cells in healthy people across ages. PCR was performed a second time for about 6 to 11 cycles using a sample-barcoded 5' primer and a J-beta primer mix. Every sample gave at least 2.5 million paired-end reads containing CDR3. MiXCR, applied by TCRdb to the 5' RACE reads, yields one record per CDR3 protein. Found here are about 930,000 distinct CDR3 sequences, 25% to 35% of them singletons; the top ten hold approximately 10%. This CDR3 contains 17 residues. The V end lost 0 bases, the J end lost 2 bases, and 15 bases lay between the germline ends. CDR1 and CDR2 (germline): LNHNV, YYDKDF (reference sequence). These data also featured in a second study, about T cells of mothers and their children.

The sample comprised blood. The TCR sequence derives from a woman aged 40 to 55 in good health. This chain connects TRBV15 to TRBJ2-3; D might be TRBD1 (5 bases). CDR3 amino acids: CATSRDRGRPDTDTQYF. In DNA form, the CDR3 reads TGTGCCACCAGCAGAGATAGGGGCAGGCCCGACACAGATACGCAGTATTTT.